The T cell receptor (beta chain) under discussion was sequenced for a study of cytomegalovirus exposure and HLA in healthy donors listed by TCRdb under 2017. Some background on the complete study: In an earlier analysis of about 560 of the donors, 250 to 350 Gb of sequence data and 90 million to 120 million unique TCR beta sequences from some 170 million T cells were reported. An early release that covered approximately 600 HLA-typed donors contained about 300 gigabases of sequencing data and roughly 84 million unique TCR sequences. Among the roughly 430 genotyped donors, 81% belonged to the genetic ancestry cluster associated with self-reported Caucasian donors. The aim of the study was to test whether cataloging public T cell receptors could identify signatures of past pathogen exposure. The T cell repertoires of 700 or so subjects were profiled by immunosequencing and related to cytomegalovirus serostatus. Besides the first cohort of roughly 660 subjects, a separate validation cohort made up of around 120 different subjects was used. The study combined high-throughput TCR immunosequencing, statistical association of individual TCRs with disease status, and machine learning to predict cytomegalovirus infection status. To study patterns of TCR occurrence, a later analysis re-analyzed previously published TCR beta repertoires from around 660 donors and added high-resolution HLA genotyping. The later analysis used no new phenotypic data to find candidate immune exposures, relying instead on TCR beta sequences and their occurrence across donors. An earlier analysis of fewer than 700 of the donors applied high-throughput TCR beta sequencing to assess whether each TCR beta V gene segment acted as functional or pseudogenic. Donor age, sex, ethnicity and CMV serostatus were compiled alongside the repertoire data. A later genetic analysis took genome-wide SNP genotypes for about 55% of the roughly 670 donors and used that subset as a discovery cohort. All discovery cohort repertoires had been generated on a single sequencing platform. Both class I and class II loci were covered by HLA typing, at four-digit resolution. Typing coverage differed by locus: A, B, C, DRB1 and DQB1 were typed in roughly 620-640 donors, DQA1 in 522, DPA1 in approximately 610, and DPB1 in 472. Roughly 5 DR-DQ haplotypes were handled as single units for association and clustering, since linkage in the cohort was strong. On average, 235,054 unique TCR beta nucleotide sequences were sequenced per donor among some 420 genotyped donors of the cohort, with roughly 19% of those sequences being non-productive. What the study reported, not specific to this receptor: The authors suggested that the approach could potentially be generalized to other disease states and immunological phenotypes. CMV serostatus was the only immune exposure information available for the cohort. The study listed 164 TCR beta chains as associated with cytomegalovirus. Linkage disequilibrium might explain the correlated functional status among segregating V segments, but an unknown experimental factor could not be excluded. According to a later analysis, TCR association rates differed among HLA loci, with DRB1 alleles showing the most associated TCRs and HLA-C alleles showing the fewest. A later analysis found that most CMV-associated TCR beta chains appeared HLA-restricted, with HLA associations seemingly driven largely by CMV exposure. Strong co-occurrence of HLA alleles, especially DR and DQ, made assigning TCR associations to individual alleles difficult. A cluster of highly shared sequence variants was judged likely to be a technical artifact of the sequencing pipeline. In a later genetic analysis, a missense DCLRE1C variant was associated with V-gene and J-gene trimming of TCR beta chains, and the association was replicated in an independent cohort. The earlier analysis of a few hundred of the donors excluded roughly 17 rarely observed V segments, including chromosome 9 orphons, because counts were too low. A further reported finding was that TCR beta sequences accurately predicted the HLA-A and HLA-B alleles for most subjects in the first cohort. This cohort had only TCR beta chains sequenced, and the lack of alpha or paired-chain data limited which features could be detected. Because HLA typing was unavailable for some donors at each locus, only the typed subset was used in association tests. The classifier was reported to diagnose cytomegalovirus status with high specificity and sensitivity in both the original cohort and the validation cohort. Some IMGT-functional V segments, including TRBV6-2 and TRBV6-3, could not be distinguished by the 87-base-pair reads and were therefore excluded. In a later genetic analysis, fewer N-insertions in productive TCRs were reported among donors in an Asian-associated ancestry cluster than the roughly 700-donor mean. An earlier analysis of 450 to 750 of the donors showed that most TCR beta V segments appeared in productive rearrangements either about 87% or about 30% of the time, which broadly matched IMGT annotations. Three of the identified cytomegalovirus-associated TCR beta chains were confirmed in vitro to be specific for cytomegalovirus antigens. While some public TCRs were present in many individuals, most TCR sequences turned up only very rarely across donors. According to a later analysis, parvovirus B19, influenza, CMV and Epstein-Barr virus appeared linked to several top co-occurrence clusters. Roughly uniform sequencing depth across donors was assumed in presence/absence analyses, although this assumption may not hold. Compared with equally common non-associated chains, HLA-associated TCR beta chains in a later analysis were more clonally expanded and had lower generation probabilities. At a false discovery rate of 0.05, a later analysis linked 15,000 to 20,000 TCR beta sequences to specific HLA alleles.

The CDR3 spans 12 residues, from the cysteine through the phenylalanine. The sequence is cut down to CDR3 DNA, 36 bases in frame from base 1. V is reduced by 5 bases and J by 10 bases, leaving a spacing of 14 bases between them. Taken from the germline V gene (reference sequence), the CDR1 and CDR2 loops are SEHNR and FQNEAQ. Library preparation employed the immunoSEQ multiplex PCR assay. The multiplex PCR relied on a mix of 60 forward primers for TCR Vbeta segments and 13 reverse primers for TCR Jbeta segments. The CDR3 region of rearranged TCR beta genes was amplified from genomic DNA by a multiplex PCR assay. Amplified TCR beta libraries were sequenced as 87-base-pair reads on the Illumina HiSeq System. Per the source publication's procedure: In a later analysis, about 80 million unique TCR beta chains were counted across the 690 or so repertoires, and roughly 10 million of these chains were shared by at least two donors. Raw reads were error-corrected and collapsed into unique sequences with a nearest-neighbor algorithm that merged closely related sequences to remove PCR and sequencing errors. To assign V, D and J gene segments, CDR3 sequences were aligned to IMGT reference sequences. For a sequence to be retained, at least a six-nucleotide match to both a V gene segment and a J gene segment was required. A rearrangement was called productive if the CDR3 had no stop codons and remained in frame with V and J, and every other rearrangement was called non-productive. Following IMGT convention, CDR3 was defined as the stretch from the second conserved V-encoded cysteine to the conserved J-encoded phenylalanine. The earlier analysis of 587 of the donors excluded any sequence lacking an unambiguous match to a single V gene segment. In an earlier analysis of 450 to 750 of the donors, a V segment was called functional when productive rearrangements were above 56.7%, and segregating when the standard deviation between donors exceeded 5%. A statistical classification framework was built for diagnosing cytomegalovirus status from the catalog of TCR beta chain sequences. A later analysis assigned V and J genes by comparing TCR nucleotide sequences with IMGT/GENE-DB human TR gene sequences. Using the TCRdist pipeline, a later analysis assigned CDR3 sequences along with most-parsimonious VDJ recombination scenarios. In a later analysis, each TCR beta chain was defined by its CDR3 amino acid sequence together with its V-gene family, and reads without a unique V-gene family were excluded. A later analysis removed 600 or so highly shared, low-generation-probability nucleotide sequences to deal with suspected cross-contamination and a sequencing artifact. A later analysis calculated a clonal expansion index for each public chain from normalized within-repertoire ranks of inferred template counts. A later analysis computed generation probabilities with a VDJ recombination model fitted to out-of-frame rearrangements, and checked the results against IGoR. In a later analysis, TCR-TCR, TCR-HLA and TCR-CMV co-occurrence was scored with hypergeometric tests, and a repertoire-size bias correction was applied to TCR pairs. In a later analysis, false discovery rates were estimated by permuting HLA or CMV assignments 20 times. A later analysis grouped co-occurring TCRs with DBSCAN, adding TCRdist sequence similarity when clustering within HLA-allele-positive subsets. For co-occurrence clustering, repertoires with fewer than 30,000 or more than 120,000 public chains were excluded, along with a handful of repertoires with anomalous nucleotide sharing. The clones in this table, taken by TCRdb from immuneACCESS, are in-frame only. Not every clone is retained; where verified, under half of the shortfall comes from an unresolved V gene, and the cause of the rest is unknown. V and J calls and clone size come straight from that table; D and trimming were deduced from the DNA. A total of 150,000 to 200,000 clones appear in this sample, approximately 72% of them only once. Approximately 2% of the sample goes to the ten largest clones.

The cohort consisted of 600 or so healthy bone marrow donors. At the time of sampling, all cohort members were nominally healthy, though unrecorded immune exposures were likely present. The donor tested CMV seronegative, placing the donor among the 300 to 400 seronegative members of the cohort. A peripheral blood sample was collected from each donor, and TCR beta sequencing was performed on peripheral blood mononuclear cells. The Qiagen DNeasy Blood Extraction Kit was used to extract genomic DNA from the blood cell samples. On this clone itself: Its antigen is still unknown. The sample holds no much larger clone one base away, and base qualities are not on file.

The sample was PBMCs. The origin of this receptor is a female donor in good health and CMV-seronegative. The rearrangement combines TRBV7-9 with TRBJ1-2; a tentative D match to TRBD1 spans 5 bases. The nucleotide sequence is TGTGCCAGCAGCGTAAACAGGAGTCCCTACACCTTC. The translation is CASSVNRSPYTF.